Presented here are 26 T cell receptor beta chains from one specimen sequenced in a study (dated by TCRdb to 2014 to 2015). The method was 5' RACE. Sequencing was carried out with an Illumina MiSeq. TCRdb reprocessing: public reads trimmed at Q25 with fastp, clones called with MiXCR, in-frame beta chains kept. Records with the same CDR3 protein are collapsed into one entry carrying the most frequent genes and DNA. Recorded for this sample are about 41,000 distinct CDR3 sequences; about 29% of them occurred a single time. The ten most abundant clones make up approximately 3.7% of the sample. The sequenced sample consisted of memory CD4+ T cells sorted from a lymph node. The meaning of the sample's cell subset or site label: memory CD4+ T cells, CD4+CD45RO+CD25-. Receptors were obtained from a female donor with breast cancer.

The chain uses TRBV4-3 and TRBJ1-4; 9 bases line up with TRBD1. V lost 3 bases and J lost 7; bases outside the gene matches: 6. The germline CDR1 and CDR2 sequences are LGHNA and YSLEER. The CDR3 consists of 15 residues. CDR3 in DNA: TGCGCCAGCAGCCAGTCTACAGGGGGCTTTGAAAAACTGTTTTTT. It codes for CASSQSTGGFEKLFF.

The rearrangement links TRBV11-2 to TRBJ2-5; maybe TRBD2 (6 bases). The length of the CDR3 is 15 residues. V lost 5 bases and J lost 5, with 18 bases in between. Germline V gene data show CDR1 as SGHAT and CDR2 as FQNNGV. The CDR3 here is CASSTRLPGTETQYF. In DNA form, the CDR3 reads TGTGCCAGCAGCACTCGACTGCCCGGGACTGAGACCCAGTACTTC.

The CDR3 region is CATRGTNTDTQYF. DNA for the CDR3: TGTGCCACCAGGGGGACGAACACAGATACGCAGTATTTT. This chain connects TRBV24-1 to TRBJ2-3, with D perhaps given as TRBD1 or TRBD2 (5 bases each). V was shortened by 7 bases and J by 2 bases, with 9 bases between the two germline ends. The CDR3 runs 13 residues. The germline CDR1 and CDR2 sequences are KGHDR and SFDVKD.

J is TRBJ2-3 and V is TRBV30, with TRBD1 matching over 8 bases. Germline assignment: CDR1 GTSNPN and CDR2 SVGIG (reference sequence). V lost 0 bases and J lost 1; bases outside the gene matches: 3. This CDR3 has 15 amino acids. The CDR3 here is CAWSVWGQGTDTQYF. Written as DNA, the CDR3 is TGTGCCTGGAGTGTCTGGGGACAGGGCACAGATACGCAGTATTTT. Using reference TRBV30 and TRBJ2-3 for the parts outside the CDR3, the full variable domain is SQTIHQWPATLVQPVGSPLSLECTVEGTSNPNLYWYRQAAGRGLQLLFYSVGIGQISSEVPQNLSASRPQDRQFILSSKKLLLSDSGFYLCAWSVWGQGTDTQYFGPGTRLTVL.

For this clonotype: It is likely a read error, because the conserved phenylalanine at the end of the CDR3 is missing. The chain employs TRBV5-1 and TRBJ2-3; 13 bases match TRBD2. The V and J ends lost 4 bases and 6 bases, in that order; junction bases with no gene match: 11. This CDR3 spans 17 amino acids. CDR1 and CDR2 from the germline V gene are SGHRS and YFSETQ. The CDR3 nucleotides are TGCGCCAGCAGCCAGGGACTAGCGGGATTGGAAGCGGATACGCAGTATTTA. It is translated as CASSQGLAGLEADTQYL.

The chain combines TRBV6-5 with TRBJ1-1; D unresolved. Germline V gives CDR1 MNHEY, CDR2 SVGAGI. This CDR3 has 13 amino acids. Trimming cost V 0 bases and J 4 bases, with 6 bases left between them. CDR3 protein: CASSYSQITEAFF. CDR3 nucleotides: TGTGCCAGCAGTTACTCCCAGATCACTGAAGCTTTCTTT.

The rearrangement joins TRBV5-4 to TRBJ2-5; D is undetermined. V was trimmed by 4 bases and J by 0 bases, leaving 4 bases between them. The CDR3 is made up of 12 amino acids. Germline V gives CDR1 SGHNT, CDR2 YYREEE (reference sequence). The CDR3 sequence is CASSLDQETQYF. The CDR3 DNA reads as TGTGCCAGCAGCCTCGACCAAGAGACCCAGTACTTC.

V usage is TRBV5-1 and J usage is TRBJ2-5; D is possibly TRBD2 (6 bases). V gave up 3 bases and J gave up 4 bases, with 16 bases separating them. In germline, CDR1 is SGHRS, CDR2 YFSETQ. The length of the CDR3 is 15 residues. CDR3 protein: CASSSRDSRGETQYF. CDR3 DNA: TGCGCCAGCAGCTCCCGGGACTCCCGGGGAGAGACCCAGTACTTC.

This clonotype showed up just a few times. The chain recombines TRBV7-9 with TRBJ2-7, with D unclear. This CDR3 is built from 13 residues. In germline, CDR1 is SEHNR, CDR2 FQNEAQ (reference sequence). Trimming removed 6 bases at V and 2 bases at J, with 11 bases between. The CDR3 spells CASSGGRTYEQYF. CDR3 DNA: TGTGCCAGCAGTGGCGGACGAACCTACGAGCAGTACTTC.

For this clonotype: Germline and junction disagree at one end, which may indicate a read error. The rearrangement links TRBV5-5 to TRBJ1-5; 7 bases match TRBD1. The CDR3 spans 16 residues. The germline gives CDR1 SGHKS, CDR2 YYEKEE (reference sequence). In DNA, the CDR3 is TGTGCCAGCGGCTTGGCGGGACAGTATAGCAATCAGCCCCAGCATTTT. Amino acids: CASGLAGQYSNQPQHF.

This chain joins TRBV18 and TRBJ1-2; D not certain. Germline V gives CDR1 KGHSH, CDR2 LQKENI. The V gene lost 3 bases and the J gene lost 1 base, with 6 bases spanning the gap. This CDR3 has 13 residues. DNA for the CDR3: TGTGCCAGCTCACCGGCAGATAACTATGGCTACACCTTC. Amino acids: CASSPADNYGYTF.

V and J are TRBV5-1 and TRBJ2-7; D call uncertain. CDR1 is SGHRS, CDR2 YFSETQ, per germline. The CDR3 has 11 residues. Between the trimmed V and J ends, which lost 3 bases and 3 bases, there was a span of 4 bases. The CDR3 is CASSSNYEQYF. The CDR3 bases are TGCGCCAGCAGCTCCAACTACGAGCAGTACTTC. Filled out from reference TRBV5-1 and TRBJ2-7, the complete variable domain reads KAGVTQTPRYLIKTRGQQVTLSCSPISGHRSVSWYQQTPGQGLQFLFEYFSETQRNKGNFPGRFSGRQFSNSRSEMNVSTLELGDSALYLCASSSNYEQYFGPGTRLTVT.

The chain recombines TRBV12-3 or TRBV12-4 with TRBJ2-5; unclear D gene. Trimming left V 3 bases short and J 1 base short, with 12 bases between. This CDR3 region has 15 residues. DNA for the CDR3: TGTGCCAGCAGTTTTGGAGTACTAACCCAAGAGACCCAGTACTTC. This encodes CASSFGVLTQETQYF.

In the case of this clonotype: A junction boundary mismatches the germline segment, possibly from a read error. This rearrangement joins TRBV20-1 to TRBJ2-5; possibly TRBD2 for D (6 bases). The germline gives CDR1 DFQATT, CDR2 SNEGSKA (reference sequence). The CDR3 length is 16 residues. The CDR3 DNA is TGCAGTGCTGGAGATGCCGCGGGGATAAGCCAAGAGACCCAGTACTTC. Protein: CSAGDAAGISQETQYF.

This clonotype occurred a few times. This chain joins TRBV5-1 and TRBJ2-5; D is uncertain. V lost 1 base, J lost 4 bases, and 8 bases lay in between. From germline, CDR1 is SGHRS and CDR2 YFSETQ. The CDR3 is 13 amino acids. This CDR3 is CASSLWLGETQYF. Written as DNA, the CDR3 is TGCGCCAGCAGCTTGTGGTTAGGAGAGACCCAGTACTTC.

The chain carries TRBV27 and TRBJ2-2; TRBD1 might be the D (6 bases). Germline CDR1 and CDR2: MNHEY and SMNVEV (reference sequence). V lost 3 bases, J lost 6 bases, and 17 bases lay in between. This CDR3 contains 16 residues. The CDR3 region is CASSFGQLPLAGELFF. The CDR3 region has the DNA TGTGCCAGCAGTTTCGGACAGCTTCCTCTCGCCGGGGAGCTGTTTTTT.

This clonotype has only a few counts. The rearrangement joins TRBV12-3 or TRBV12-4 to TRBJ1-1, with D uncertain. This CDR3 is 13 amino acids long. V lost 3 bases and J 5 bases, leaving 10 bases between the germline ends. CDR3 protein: CASSLSRGTEAFF. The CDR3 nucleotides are TGTGCCAGCAGTTTGAGTCGGGGTACTGAAGCTTTCTTT.

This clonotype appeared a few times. The CDR3 protein is CAVGDRVTYEQYF. DNA of the CDR3: TGTGCCGTAGGGGACAGGGTAACCTACGAGCAGTACTTC. The rearrangement joins TRBV6-2 or TRBV6-3 to TRBJ2-7; 9 bases line up with TRBD1. Germline CDR1 MNHEY, CDR2 SVGEGT. V gave up 11 bases and J gave up 2 bases; unmatched junction bases: 7. There are 13 residues in the CDR3.

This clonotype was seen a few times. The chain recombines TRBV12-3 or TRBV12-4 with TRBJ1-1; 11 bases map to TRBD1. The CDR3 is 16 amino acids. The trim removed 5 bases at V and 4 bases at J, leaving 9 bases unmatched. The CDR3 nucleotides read TGTGCCAGCAGTCCCGGTTCCGGGACAGGGGGCACTGAAGCTTTCTTT. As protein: CASSPGSGTGGTEAFF.

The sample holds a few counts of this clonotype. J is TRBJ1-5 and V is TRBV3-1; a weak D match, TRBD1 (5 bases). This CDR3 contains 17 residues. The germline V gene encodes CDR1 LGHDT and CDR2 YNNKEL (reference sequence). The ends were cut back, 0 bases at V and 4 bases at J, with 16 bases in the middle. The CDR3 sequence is CASSQDSSQGLNQPQHF. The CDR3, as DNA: TGTGCCAGCAGCCAAGATAGTTCCCAGGGCCTAAATCAGCCCCAGCATTTT.

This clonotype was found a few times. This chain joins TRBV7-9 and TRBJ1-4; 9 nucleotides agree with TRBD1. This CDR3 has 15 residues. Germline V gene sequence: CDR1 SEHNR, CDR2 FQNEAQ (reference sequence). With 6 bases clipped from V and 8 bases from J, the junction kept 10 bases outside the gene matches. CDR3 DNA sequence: TGTGCCAGCAGTACCCCGGGACAGGGCCAGGAAAAACTGTTTTTT. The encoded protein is CASSTPGQGQEKLFF. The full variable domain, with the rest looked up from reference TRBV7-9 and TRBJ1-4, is DTGVSQNPRHKITKRGQNVTFRCDPISEHNRLYWYRQTLGQGPEFLTYFQNEAQLEKSRLLSDRFSAERPKGSFSTLEIQRTEQGDSAMYLCASSTPGQGQEKLFFGSGTQLSVL.

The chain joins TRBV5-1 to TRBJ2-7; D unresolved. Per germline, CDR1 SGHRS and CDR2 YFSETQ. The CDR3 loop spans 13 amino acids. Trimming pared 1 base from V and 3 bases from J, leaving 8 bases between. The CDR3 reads CASSLTGNYEQYF. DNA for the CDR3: TGCGCCAGCAGCTTGACGGGTAACTACGAGCAGTACTTC.

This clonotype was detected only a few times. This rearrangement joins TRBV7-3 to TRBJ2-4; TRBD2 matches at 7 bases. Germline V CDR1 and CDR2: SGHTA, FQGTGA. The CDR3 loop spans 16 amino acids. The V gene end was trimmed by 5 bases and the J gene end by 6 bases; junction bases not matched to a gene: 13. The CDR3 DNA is TGTGCCAGCAGCCCCCGGGCGGGGGACCCGGGAAACATTCAGTACTTC. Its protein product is CASSPRAGDPGNIQYF.

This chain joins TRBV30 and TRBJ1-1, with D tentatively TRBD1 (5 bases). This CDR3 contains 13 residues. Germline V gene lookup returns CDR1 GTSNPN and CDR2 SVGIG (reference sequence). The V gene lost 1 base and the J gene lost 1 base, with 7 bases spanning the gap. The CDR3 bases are TGTGCCTGGAGTGGTACAGGGAACACTGAAGCTTTCTTT. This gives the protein CAWSGTGNTEAFF.

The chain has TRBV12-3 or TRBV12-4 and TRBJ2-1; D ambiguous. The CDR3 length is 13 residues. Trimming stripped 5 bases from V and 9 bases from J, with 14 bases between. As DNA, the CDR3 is TGTGCCAGCAGTGGCTCTGATCCTCGTGAGCAGTTCTTC. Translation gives CASSGSDPREQFF.

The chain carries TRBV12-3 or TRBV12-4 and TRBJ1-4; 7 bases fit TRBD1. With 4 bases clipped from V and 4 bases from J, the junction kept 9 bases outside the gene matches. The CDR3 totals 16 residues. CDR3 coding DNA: TGTGCCAGCAGTTCTGCGAGGGGGACAGTTAATGAAAAACTGTTTTTT. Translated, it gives CASSSARGTVNEKLFF.